The source of this T cell receptor (beta chain) is a study of T cell responses to AZD1222 COVID-19 vaccine. TCRdb keeps only in-frame clones here, not all; method: immunoSEQ multiplex PCR. The sample includes around 140,000 clones, 93% seen only once; the top ten take approximately 5.4%. Germline assignment: CDR1 SGHTA and CDR2 FQGNSA. With 10 bases removed from V and 8 bases from J, the gap between germline ends came to 17 bases. This CDR3 comprises 12 residues. The receptor was isolated from an adult in good health. This rearrangement joins TRBV7-2 to TRBJ1-2; D gene ambiguous. Source: peripheral blood, taken on day 0 of AZD1222 vaccination. In DNA form, the CDR3 reads TGTGCCAATCGAAACAAGGGAGAGGGCTACACCTTC. This gives the protein CANRNKGEGYTF.